These 7 T cell receptor beta chains came from one sample sequenced in a study of T cell responses to AZD1222 COVID-19 vaccine. The assay was immunoSEQ multiplex PCR, and TCRdb's table has in-frame clones only and misses some. The profile covers 150,000 to 200,000 clones, with about 92% appearing a single time and 1% to 1.5% taken by the ten largest. Sequencing was performed on peripheral blood, taken on day 0 of AZD1222 vaccination. Receptor source: an adult in good health.

This sequence joins TRBV6-6 and TRBJ2-1; D unresolved. Germline loops: CDR1 MNHNY, CDR2 SVGAGI (reference sequence). V lost 8 bases to trimming and J lost 7 bases, with 12 bases between them. The CDR3 loop spans 12 amino acids. This CDR3 is CASGHGANEQFF. CDR3 nucleotide sequence: TGTGCCAGCGGGCACGGAGCGAATGAGCAGTTCTTC.

The count of this clone is one. This chain joins TRBV19 and TRBJ2-3; D uncertain. The CDR3 is made up of 13 amino acids. CDR1 LNHDA and CDR2 SQIVND come from the germline V gene (reference sequence). Trimming cost V 6 bases and J 6 bases, with 13 bases left between them. The CDR3 region is CASRHNSRDTQYF. The CDR3, as DNA: TGTGCCAGTAGACACAACTCGAGGGATACGCAGTATTTT.

J is TRBJ2-5 and V is TRBV27, with D perhaps TRBD1 (5 bases). This CDR3 region has 16 residues. The ends were cut back, 4 bases at V and 5 bases at J, with 20 bases in the middle. CDR1 and CDR2 from the germline V gene are MNHEY and SMNVEV (reference sequence). As DNA, the CDR3 is TGTGCCAGCAGTTCGACCAGGGAAGTAGGTTGGGAGACCCAGTACTTC. Translating it yields CASSSTREVGWETQYF.

This chain links TRBV4-2 with TRBJ1-1, with D unresolved. Trimming removed 1 base from V and 4 bases from J, with 13 bases in between. The CDR3 is 15 amino acids. Germline V CDR1 and CDR2: LGHNA, YNFKEQ. The CDR3 coding sequence is TGTGCCAGCAGCCAAGTTCTCAAAGGGTTCACTGAAGCTTTCTTT. Translating gives CASSQVLKGFTEAFF.

The chain joins TRBV9 to TRBJ1-6, with D possibly matching TRBD1 (5 bases). Looked up from germline, CDR1 is SGDLS and CDR2 is YYNGEE. Trimming took 1 base from V and 8 from J, leaving 10 bases between them. This CDR3 comprises 14 residues. CDR3 loop: CASSVFDSYSPLHF. The CDR3 DNA sequence: TGTGCCAGCAGCGTATTCGACAGCTATTCACCCCTCCACTTT.

V and J are TRBV3-1 (or the pseudogene TRBV3-2) and TRBJ1-1; no definite D call. The CDR3 contains 15 residues. The V and J ends lost 4 bases and 5 bases respectively, with 17 bases between them. Germline V gene lookup returns CDR1 LGHDT and CDR2 YNNKEL (reference sequence). The CDR3: CASSPTSSTTTEAFF. The CDR3 DNA reads TGTGCCAGCAGCCCGACGTCCTCGACGACTACTGAAGCTTTCTTT.

The chain is built from TRBV27 and TRBJ1-5; no clear D. The CDR3 extends over 13 amino acids. Germline CDR1 is MNHEY and CDR2 is SMNVEV (reference sequence). Trimming cost V 4 bases and J 5 bases, with 9 bases left between them. CDR3 DNA: TGTGCCAGCAGTTCGGGGTTCGATCAGCCCCAGCATTTT. Translating it yields CASSSGFDQPQHF.